This TCR beta chain was recovered during a study of control samples from healthy donors and cancer patients. Repertoires were generated with immunoSEQ multiplex PCR, while TCRdb's copy carries only in-frame clones and drops some. This sample has tens of thousands of clones, with 93% found just once. The CDR3 loop spans 13 amino acids. Trimming pared 5 bases from V and 5 bases from J, leaving 10 bases between. Per germline, CDR1 LGHDT and CDR2 YNNKEL (reference sequence). The sequencing input was PBMCs. This TCR derives from a woman aged 40 to 50 with lung cancer. The chain carries TRBV3-1 (or the pseudogene TRBV3-2) and TRBJ2-1; D may correspond to TRBD1 or TRBD2 (5 bases each). CDR3 region: CASSFPGHNEQFF. In DNA form, the CDR3 reads TGTGCCAGCAGCTTCCCGGGGCACAATGAGCAGTTCTTC.